The 25 T cell receptor beta chains reported below all come from one sample, sequenced in a study of T cell responses to AZD1222 COVID-19 vaccine. Method: immunoSEQ multiplex PCR; TCRdb's copy keeps in-frame clones and lacks some. The repertoire holds about 120,000 clones, with just over 90% as singletons. The sequenced sample was peripheral blood, obtained 28 days after the second AZD1222 dose. The receptors come from an adult who received the AZD1222 COVID-19 vaccine.

This clone appeared a single time. The CDR3 spells CASSQVSLQTSGRMYEQYF. The DNA of the CDR3 is TGTGCCAGCAGCCAAGTTAGTCTCCAAACTAGCGGGAGGATGTACGAGCAGTACTTC. The chain employs TRBV4-2 and TRBJ2-7; 12 bases are a match to TRBD2. The V gene end was trimmed by 1 base and the J gene end by 4 bases; junction bases not matched to a gene: 14. This CDR3 contains 19 residues. Germline V gene data show CDR1 as LGHNA and CDR2 as YNFKEQ.

This clone was seen more than once but under ten times. The rearrangement links TRBV19 to TRBJ2-7; 7 bases fit TRBD2. Trimming took 5 bases from V and 2 from J; bases not matched to a gene: 6. This CDR3 region has 14 residues. Germline values: CDR1 LNHDA, CDR2 SQIVND (reference sequence). Here the CDR3 reads CASSPREVAYEQYF. CDR3 nucleotide sequence: TGTGCCAGTAGTCCCCGGGAGGTAGCCTACGAGCAGTACTTC. Looking up the rest from reference TRBV19 and TRBJ2-7 gives the full variable domain: DGGITQSPKYLFRKEGQNVTLSCEQNLNHDAMYWYRQDPGQGLRLIYYSQIVNDFQKGDIAEGYSVSREKKESFPLTVTSAQKNPTAFYLCASSPREVAYEQYFGPGTRLTVT.

The chain is built from TRBV19 and TRBJ2-2; D unclear. The CDR3 runs 12 residues. Germline V gene data show CDR1 as LNHDA and CDR2 as SQIVND (reference sequence). Between the trimmed V and J ends, which lost 2 bases and 6 bases, there was a span of 4 bases. The CDR3 DNA follows: TGTGCCAGTAGTATAAGGTCCGGGGAGCTGTTTTTT. As protein: CASSIRSGELFF.

This chain connects TRBV7-8 to TRBJ2-1; 9 nucleotides match TRBD2. CDR3 size: 15 residues. V trimming: 4 bases; J trimming: 3 bases; junction bases outside the gene matches: 4. Germline-derived CDR1 and CDR2 are SGHVS and FQNEAQ. CDR3 bases: TGTGCCAGCAGCTGGCGGGAGGGATACTACAATGAGCAGTTCTTC. Amino acid sequence: CASSWREGYYNEQFF.

The CDR3 here is CATLGTSGSGNEQFF. In DNA, the CDR3 is TGTGCCACCCTTGGGACTAGCGGGAGTGGGAATGAGCAGTTCTTC. V usage is TRBV6-5 and J usage is TRBJ2-1; 14 bases line up with TRBD2. The germline gives CDR1 MNHEY, CDR2 SVGAGI. The V gene end was trimmed by 10 bases and the J gene end by 7 bases; junction bases not matched to a gene: 9. The CDR3 has 15 amino acids.

The V gene is TRBV5-6, the J gene TRBJ1-2; unclear D gene. V lost 2 bases and J lost 3, with 5 bases in between. CDR1 SGHDT and CDR2 YYEEEE come from the germline V gene. This CDR3 has 12 residues. Here the CDR3 reads CASSFSDYGYTF. The CDR3 DNA follows: TGTGCCAGCAGCTTCTCAGACTATGGCTACACCTTC.

DNA of the CDR3: TGTGCCAGTAGTGTGCGCACCGGACGGGATAATTCACCCCTCCACTTT. This encodes CASSVRTGRDNSPLHF. The rearrangement links TRBV19 to TRBJ1-6; D is ambiguous. V was clipped by 5 bases and J by 5 bases, with 16 bases between them. The CDR3 contains 16 residues. CDR1 is LNHDA, CDR2 SQIVND, per germline (reference sequence).

This clone was observed a single time. The genes are TRBV12-3 or TRBV12-4 and TRBJ2-5, with 7 nucleotides matching TRBD2. J lost 8 bases, V lost 5 bases, and 8 bases had no gene match. The CDR3 length is 13 residues. CDR3 loop: CASSRERGSTQYF. The CDR3 DNA reads as TGTGCCAGCAGTCGGGAGCGGGGATCAACCCAGTACTTC.

J is TRBJ2-6 and V is TRBV4-3; tentative D call: TRBD1 (5 bases). The V gene lost 4 bases and the J gene lost 0 bases, with 7 bases spanning the gap. This CDR3 is 15 amino acids long. Looked up from germline, CDR1 is LGHNA and CDR2 is YSLEER. The CDR3 region has the DNA TGCGCCAGCAGCCCACAGGCCTCTGGGGCCAACGTCCTGACTTTC. Residues: CASSPQASGANVLTF.

In regard to this clone: At one of its ends the junction is not consistent with the germline gene, which may arise from a read error. V usage is TRBV3-1 (or the pseudogene TRBV3-2) and J usage is TRBJ2-7; 13 nucleotides line up with TRBD2. Looked up from germline, CDR1 is LGHDT and CDR2 is YNNKEL (reference sequence). The CDR3 runs to 15 residues. CDR3 in amino acids: CASSHAGTSGAPSQF. The CDR3 nucleotides read TGTGCCAGCAGCCATGCCGGGACTAGCGGGGCCCCATCGCAGTTC.

The chain recombines TRBV7-2 with TRBJ1-5; D is uncertain. The germline V gene has CDR1 SGHTA and CDR2 FQGNSA. This CDR3 region has 14 residues. V was clipped by 4 bases and J by 1 base, with 8 bases between them. CDR3 coding DNA: TGTGCCAGCAGCTATGACACAAGCAATCAGCCCCAGCATTTT. Its protein product is CASSYDTSNQPQHF.

The chain carries TRBV14 and TRBJ2-5; D perhaps matches TRBD1 (6 bases). Germline values: CDR1 SGHDN, CDR2 FVKESK. CDR3 length: 15 amino acids. V was shortened by 2 bases and J by 4 bases, with 14 bases between the two germline ends. The CDR3, as DNA: TGTGCCAGCAGCCAACCAGGGGCCCATCGAGAGACCCAGTACTTC. This encodes CASSQPGAHRETQYF.

The chain employs TRBV14 and TRBJ1-1; D uncertain. V was trimmed by 0 bases and J by 0 bases, leaving 2 bases between them. This CDR3 comprises 13 residues. Germline V lookup: CDR1 SGHDN, CDR2 FVKESK. CDR3 in amino acids: CASSQDMNTEAFF. The CDR3 nucleotides read TGTGCCAGCAGCCAAGATATGAACACTGAAGCTTTCTTT.

V gene TRBV11-2 combines with J gene TRBJ2-1; the D is unclear. This CDR3 region has 14 residues. Germline CDR1 is SGHAT and CDR2 is FQNNGV. Between the trimmed V and J ends, which lost 0 bases and 6 bases, there was a span of 9 bases. CDR3 nucleotide sequence: TGTGCCAGCAGCTTAGATCTCCCGGGCAATGAGCAGTTCTTC. Translation: CASSLDLPGNEQFF. The full variable domain, rest sourced from reference TRBV11-2 and TRBJ2-1, is EAGVAQSPRYKIIEKRQSVAFWCNPISGHATLYWYQQILGQGPKLLIQFQNNGVVDDSQLPKDRFSAERLKGVDSTLKIQPAKLEDSAVYLCASSLDLPGNEQFFGPGTRLTVL.

The V call is TRBV7-8, the J call TRBJ1-3; possibly TRBD1 for D (6 bases). Germline-derived CDR1 and CDR2 are SGHVS and FQNEAQ. The ends were cut back, 4 bases at V and 4 bases at J, with 8 bases in the middle. The CDR3 is made up of 13 amino acids. This CDR3 reads CASSSGTGNTIYF. The DNA of the CDR3 is TGTGCCAGCAGCTCGGGGACAGGAAACACCATATATTTT.

This clone was seen a single time. The V and J genes are TRBV11-2 and TRBJ1-2; TRBD1 aligns across 11 bases. The germline V gene has CDR1 SGHAT and CDR2 FQNNGV. The CDR3 has 14 residues. Trimming at V came to 8 bases and at J to 4 bases, leaving 6 bases not matched to a gene. The CDR3 coding sequence is TGTGCCAGCGGAGGGACAGGGGGATTCTATGGCTACACCTTC. Protein: CASGGTGGFYGYTF.

The chain joins TRBV25-1 to TRBJ2-5; TRBD1 agrees at 8 bases. This CDR3 is built from 12 residues. The junction had 0 bases not matched to a gene; V was cut back by 3 bases and J by 6 bases. CDR1 is MGHDK and CDR2 is SYGVNS in the germline V gene. The CDR3 protein is CASSDRGQTQYF. For the CDR3, the DNA is TGTGCCAGCAGTGACAGGGGGCAGACCCAGTACTTC.

A single count supports this clone. The gene calls are TRBV6-6 and TRBJ2-1; D not resolved. The CDR3 runs 15 residues. Germline V gene lookup returns CDR1 MNHNY and CDR2 SVGAGI (reference sequence). V lost 3 bases, J lost 0 bases, and 9 bases lay in between. The CDR3 region has the DNA TGTGCCAGCAGTTATTACTCGAGCTCCTACAATGAGCAGTTCTTC. It is translated as CASSYYSSSYNEQFF.

This chain joins TRBV18 and TRBJ1-2; the match to TRBD1 covers 7 bases. Germline trimming cut 2 bases from V and 0 bases from J; bases unmatched to any gene: 18. Per the germline V gene, CDR1 is KGHSH and CDR2 is LQKENI. The CDR3 has 20 amino acids. CDR3 in amino acids: CASSPIPLPTRGKTNYGYTF. The CDR3, as DNA: TGTGCCAGCTCACCAATCCCCCTACCCACCAGGGGGAAAACTAACTATGGCTACACCTTC.

This clone occurred once. The gene calls are TRBV2 and TRBJ1-1; possible D gene TRBD1, 5 bases. Germline values: CDR1 SNHLY, CDR2 FYNNEI. The CDR3 length is 12 residues. Trimming removed 6 bases at V and 8 bases at J, with 13 bases between. The CDR3 nucleotides are TGTGCCAGCAGGCTACAGGAAGCCGAAGCTTTCTTT. Translated: CASRLQEAEAFF. Filled out from reference TRBV2 and TRBJ1-1, the complete variable domain reads EPEVTQTPSHQVTQMGQEVILRCVPISNHLYFYWYRQILGQKVEFLVSFYNNEISEKSEIFDDQFSVERPDGSNFTLKIRSTKLEDSAMYFCASRLQEAEAFFGQGTRLTVV.

The chain couples TRBV2 to TRBJ2-7, with 11 positions matching TRBD2. Germline trimming cut 6 bases from V and 4 bases from J; bases unmatched to any gene: 8. The CDR3 totals 15 residues. CDR1 and CDR2 (germline): SNHLY, FYNNEI. The CDR3 nucleotides are TGTGCCAGCAGCGCTACTAGCGGGGGTCCGTACGAGCAGTACTTC. Residues: CASSATSGGPYEQYF.

V usage is TRBV6-5 and J usage is TRBJ2-7; 8 positions match TRBD1. Germline V gene data show CDR1 as MNHEY and CDR2 as SVGAGI. The length of the CDR3 is 14 residues. The V and J ends lost 6 bases and 6 bases, in that order; junction bases with no gene match: 10. The DNA of the CDR3 is TGTGCCAGCAGGAGGACAGGGTGGGTTGGCGAGCAGTACTTC. It specifies CASRRTGWVGEQYF.

The chain recombines TRBV5-1 with TRBJ2-1; 10 bases are shared with TRBD1. CDR3 length: 16 residues. Per the germline V gene, CDR1 is SGHRS and CDR2 is YFSETQ. Trimming at V came to 0 bases and at J to 0 bases, leaving 0 bases not matched to a gene. CDR3 sequence: CASSLGTGGSYNEQFF. For the CDR3, the DNA is TGCGCCAGCAGCTTGGGGACAGGGGGCTCCTACAATGAGCAGTTCTTC.

The V gene is TRBV9, the J gene TRBJ2-1; tentatively, D is TRBD1 (6 bases). Germline V gene data show CDR1 as SGDLS and CDR2 as YYNGEE. This CDR3 spans 13 amino acids. Trimming cost V 4 bases and J 8 bases, with 13 bases left between them. The CDR3, as DNA: TGTGCCAGCAGCCCAACAGGGATAGATGAGCAGTTCTTC. It is translated as CASSPTGIDEQFF.

V gene TRBV9 combines with J gene TRBJ2-7, with TRBD1 matching over 9 bases. The V segment lost 0 bases and the J segment 4 bases; nucleotides outside the gene matches: 11. This CDR3 has 17 residues. The germline V gene has CDR1 SGDLS and CDR2 YYNGEE. This CDR3 reads CASSVGVGDRVGYEQYF. CDR3 sequence (DNA): TGTGCCAGCAGCGTAGGCGTTGGGGACAGGGTAGGATACGAGCAGTACTTC.